These 20 T cell receptor beta chains were sequenced from one sample in a study of vaccination effects on CD4 cells after COVID-19. No antigen has been assigned to these receptors. Antigen-specific CD4+ T cell clonotypes were called by their expansion after viral peptide-pool culture in ViraFEST. With more than nine days of culture completed, CD4+ T cells were isolated. Each vaccine recipient was nucleocapsid antibody negative and had no prior SARS-CoV-2 infection. Some clones are missing from TCRdb's copy, which holds only in-frame ones; the method was immunoSEQ multiplex PCR. The top ten clones hold about 12% of a sample with 62,000 or so clones, about 80% of them seen once. Sequencing was performed on CD4+ T cells from PBMCs cultured with SARS-CoV-2 spike peptides, taken before COVID-19 vaccination. These receptors were taken from a human donor who received a COVID-19 vaccine.

The CDR3 loop reads CASMGQGYEQYV. The CDR3 coding sequence is TGTGCCAGCATGGGACAGGGCTACGAGCAGTACGTC. V and J are TRBV28 and TRBJ2-7; 9 nucleotides agree with TRBD1. Germline loops: CDR1 MDHEN, CDR2 SYDVKM. The CDR3 extends over 12 amino acids. V shed 7 bases, J shed 3 bases, and the junction held 1 base outside the gene matches.

This chain links TRBV4-2 with TRBJ1-1, with D perhaps TRBD1 (6 bases). The CDR3 contains 15 residues. In germline, CDR1 is LGHNA, CDR2 YNFKEQ. V dropped 1 base and J dropped 4 bases, with 13 bases sitting between them. CDR3 in amino acids: CASSQGQGSLTEAFF. CDR3 nucleotides: TGTGCCAGCAGCCAAGGTCAGGGGAGTCTCACTGAAGCTTTCTTT.

V and J are TRBV9 and TRBJ1-2; TRBD1 might be the D (5 bases). CDR3 length equals 14 residues. Germline V gene lookup returns CDR1 SGDLS and CDR2 YYNGEE. V was cut by 3 bases and J by 4 bases, with 13 bases left in between. CDR3 sequence: CASSETQVPYGYTF. The CDR3 nucleotides read TGTGCCAGCAGCGAGACACAGGTCCCCTATGGCTACACCTTC.

This chain connects TRBV5-6 to TRBJ1-5; a weak D match, TRBD1 (5 bases). V lost 3 bases, J lost 4 bases, and 17 bases lay in between. Germline loops: CDR1 SGHDT, CDR2 YYEEEE. The CDR3 runs to 16 residues. This CDR3 is CASSWGGVFQNQPQHF. In DNA form, the CDR3 reads TGTGCCAGCAGCTGGGGGGGGGTCTTCCAAAATCAGCCCCAGCATTTT.

The chain couples TRBV9 to TRBJ1-2; no reliable D call. Trimming took off 4 bases at V and 3 bases at J, with 16 bases between the two ends. The germline CDR1 and CDR2 sequences are SGDLS and YYNGEE. The CDR3 runs to 15 residues. The CDR3 sequence is CASSLRPRGDYGYTF. For the CDR3, the DNA is TGTGCCAGCAGCCTCCGACCCCGAGGAGACTATGGCTACACCTTC. The full variable domain, completed using reference TRBV9 and TRBJ1-2, is DSGVTQTPKHLITATGQRVTLRCSPRSGDLSVYWYQQSLDQGLQFLIQYYNGEERAKGNILERFSAQQFPDLHSELNLSSLELGDSALYFCASSLRPRGDYGYTFGSGTRLTVV.

V and J are TRBV2 and TRBJ2-1; 7 bases agree with TRBD2. CDR3 length equals 16 residues. Germline V CDR1 and CDR2: SNHLY, FYNNEI. V lost 6 bases and J lost 0; bases outside the gene matches: 8. The CDR3 DNA reads TGTGCCAGCAGCAGGAGCGGGGACCTCTCCTACAATGAGCAGTTCTTC. It specifies CASSRSGDLSYNEQFF.

This sequence joins TRBV24-1 and TRBJ2-2; D is possibly TRBD1 (6 bases). V was trimmed by 6 bases and J by 7 bases, leaving 14 bases between them. The CDR3 has 14 residues. The germline V gene has CDR1 KGHDR and CDR2 SFDVKD. CDR3 DNA: TGTGCCACCAGTCCACATACAGGGTACGGGGAGCTGTTTTTT. It is translated as CATSPHTGYGELFF.

This chain uses TRBV7-2 with TRBJ2-6; no reliable D call. The V end was cut by 4 bases, the J end by 3 bases, with 7 bases between. Per the germline V gene, CDR1 is SGHTA and CDR2 is FQGNSA. This CDR3 has 14 residues. The CDR3 here is CASSSMLGANVLTF. The CDR3 nucleotides are TGTGCCAGCAGCTCAATGCTTGGGGCCAACGTCCTGACTTTC.

The chain links TRBV11-1 to TRBJ2-1, with no clear D. The ends were cut back, 4 bases at V and 0 bases at J, with 10 bases in the middle. The V gene's germline CDR1 is SGHAT and CDR2 FQDESV (reference sequence). CDR3 length equals 15 residues. DNA for the CDR3: TGTGCCAGCAGCTACGCGGTGACCTCCTACAATGAGCAGTTCTTC. Protein: CASSYAVTSYNEQFF. The entire variable domain, with the rest obtained from reference TRBV11-1 and TRBJ2-1, is as follows: EAEVAQSPRYKITEKSQAVAFWCDPISGHATLYWYRQILGQGPELLVQFQDESVVDDSQLPKDRFSAERLKGVDSTLKIQPAELGDSAMYLCASSYAVTSYNEQFFGPGTRLTVL.

The rearrangement joins TRBV3-1 (or the pseudogene TRBV3-2) to TRBJ2-5, with D unresolved. There are 11 residues in the CDR3. Germline V gene lookup returns CDR1 LGHDT and CDR2 YNNKEL (reference sequence). V lost 1 base to trimming and J lost 6 bases, with 3 bases between them. CDR3 sequence reads: CASSQGQTQYF. DNA for the CDR3: TGTGCCAGCAGCCAAGGACAGACCCAGTACTTC.

This clone showed up just once. V and J are TRBV2 and TRBJ2-5; TRBD2 aligns across 10 bases. The germline V gene has CDR1 SNHLY and CDR2 FYNNEI. V lost 6 bases and J lost 1; bases outside the gene matches: 11. This CDR3 comprises 17 residues. The CDR3 bases are TGTGCCAGCAGGTCCATCTTGTGGACTAGCGGCCAAGAGACCCAGTACTTC. Translation: CASRSILWTSGQETQYF.

V is TRBV2 and J is TRBJ2-7; D may correspond to TRBD1 or TRBD2 (5 bases each). This CDR3 comprises 12 residues. Trimming stripped 7 bases from V and 9 bases from J, with 16 bases between. Germline CDR1 reads SNHLY; CDR2 reads FYNNEI. The CDR3 DNA reads as TGTGCCAGCACCCCGGGACGCGAGCGGCAGTACGTC. It codes for CASTPGRERQYV.

This clone has just a few counts. The rearrangement uses TRBV18 and TRBJ1-6, with 7 bases matching TRBD1. Germline CDR1 KGHSH, CDR2 LQKENI. The trim removed 2 bases at V and 6 bases at J, leaving 4 bases unmatched. This CDR3 has 15 amino acids. The CDR3 nucleotides are TGTGCCAGCTCACCAGAAGGGACAGCTAATTCACCCCTCCACTTT. Residues: CASSPEGTANSPLHF.

The rearrangement uses TRBV7-2 and TRBJ2-3; D unclear. With 5 bases removed from V and 7 bases from J, the gap between germline ends came to 10 bases. Germline V lookup: CDR1 SGHTA, CDR2 FQGNSA. The CDR3 contains 12 residues. CDR3 bases: TGTGCCAGCAGCCTGACCACCAATACGCAGTATTTT. Translation gives CASSLTTNTQYF.

The chain couples TRBV29-1 to TRBJ1-5; 7 nucleotides align to TRBD1. There are 14 residues in the CDR3. CDR1 SQVTM and CDR2 ANQGSEA come from the germline V gene. With 5 bases clipped from V and 0 bases from J, the junction kept 4 bases outside the gene matches. The CDR3 region has the DNA TGCAGCGTTTTGACAGGGTATAGCAATCAGCCCCAGCATTTT. It translates to CSVLTGYSNQPQHF.

The gene calls are TRBV19 and TRBJ2-2; 7 bases match TRBD2. The V gene's germline CDR1 is LNHDA and CDR2 SQIVND (reference sequence). V gave up 3 bases and J gave up 2 bases; unmatched junction bases: 6. The CDR3 contains 16 residues. DNA for the CDR3: TGTGCCAGTAGTATTGGTGGGGGGGTTAACACCGGGGAGCTGTTTTTT. The encoded protein is CASSIGGGVNTGELFF. The full variable domain, in which reference TRBV19 and TRBJ2-2 provide the parts outside the CDR3, is DGGITQSPKYLFRKEGQNVTLSCEQNLNHDAMYWYRQDPGQGLRLIYYSQIVNDFQKGDIAEGYSVSREKKESFPLTVTSAQKNPTAFYLCASSIGGGVNTGELFFGEGSRLTVL.

The chain uses TRBV27 and TRBJ2-3; 8 nucleotides agree with TRBD2. V dropped 3 bases and J dropped 2; count of bases not matched to a gene: 7. From germline, CDR1 is MNHEY and CDR2 SMNVEV (reference sequence). This CDR3 is 16 amino acids long. The CDR3 nucleotides are TGTGCCAGCAGTTTGGAGCGGGGGCTATACACAGATACGCAGTATTTT. This translates into CASSLERGLYTDTQYF.

This chain links TRBV7-2 with TRBJ2-1; D gene uncertain. This CDR3 region has 14 residues. V was shortened by 1 base and J by 1 base, with 5 bases between the two germline ends. Per germline, CDR1 SGHTA and CDR2 FQGNSA. The DNA of the CDR3 is TGTGCCAGCAGCTTAGACGGGTCCTACAATGAGCAGTTCTTC. It specifies CASSLDGSYNEQFF.

The gene calls are TRBV6-6 and TRBJ1-4, with a tentative D call TRBD1 (5 bases). Germline V CDR1 and CDR2: MNHNY, SVGAGI (reference sequence). V was cut by 4 bases and J by 10 bases, with 16 bases left in between. There are 14 residues in the CDR3. CDR3 region: CASSSAGTGGKLFF. CDR3 nucleotide sequence: TGTGCCAGCAGTTCCGCAGGGACGGGGGGAAAACTGTTTTTT.

The chain joins TRBV18 to TRBJ2-5; tentative D call: TRBD1 (6 bases). The CDR3 runs to 16 residues. The germline V and J ends were trimmed by 3 bases and 4 bases, with 18 bases remaining between them. Germline V CDR1 and CDR2: KGHSH, LQKENI. Written as DNA, the CDR3 is TGTGCCAGCTCACCGCGCCGACAGGCCCCCTCAGAGACCCAGTACTTC. This codes for CASSPRRQAPSETQYF.